The clone carrying this TCR beta chain was seen once. The sample holds other DNA sequences that translate to the same CDR3. CDR1 and CDR2 from the germline V gene are SEHNR and FQNEAQ (reference sequence). The CDR3 runs to 15 residues. V lost 5 bases to trimming and J lost 4 bases; unmatched junction nucleotides: 9. This sample was taken from a study of blood T cell repertoires in COVID-19. How the authors handled the data: Estimates of nucleated cell counts were drawn from the amplification of reference gene primers. Sequenced by immunoSEQ multiplex PCR; TCRdb stores in-frame clones only, minus some. From that table come the V and J calls and clone size; the DNA was used to work out D and trimming. The data show approximately 360,000 clones, around 83% seen once. Enrolled through a virtual design, the participants were between roughly 18 and 90 years of age and came from about two dozen US areas. Assignments of participants to cohorts depended upon their own reported clinical history.

This chain joins TRBV7-9 and TRBJ2-7; 9 bases are a match to TRBD2. The specimen was PBMCs or T cells enriched from blood (not recorded which). The source is a woman aged 50 to 60 who had recovered from COVID-19. CDR3 sequence reads: CASSPAGGFGYEQYF. The CDR3 DNA sequence: TGTGCCAGCAGCCCAGCGGGAGGATTTGGGTACGAGCAGTACTTC.